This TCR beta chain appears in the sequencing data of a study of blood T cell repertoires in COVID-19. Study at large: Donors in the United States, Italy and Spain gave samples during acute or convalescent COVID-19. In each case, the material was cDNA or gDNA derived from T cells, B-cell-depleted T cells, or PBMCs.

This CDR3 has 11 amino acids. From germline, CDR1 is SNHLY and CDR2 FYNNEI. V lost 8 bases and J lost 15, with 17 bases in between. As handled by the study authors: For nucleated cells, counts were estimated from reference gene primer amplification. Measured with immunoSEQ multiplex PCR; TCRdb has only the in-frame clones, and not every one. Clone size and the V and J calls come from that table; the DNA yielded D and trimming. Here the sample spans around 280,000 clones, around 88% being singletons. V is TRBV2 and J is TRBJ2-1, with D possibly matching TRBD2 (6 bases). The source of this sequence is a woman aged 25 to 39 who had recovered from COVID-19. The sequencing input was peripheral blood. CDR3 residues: CASRMEGFGFF. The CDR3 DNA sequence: TGTGCCAGCCGAATGGAGGGTTTTGGGTTCTTC.